The clone carrying this T cell receptor (beta chain) was observed a handful of times. Its target is unknown. There are 13 residues in the CDR3. J gave up 5 bases and V 3 bases, and 5 bases lay outside the gene matches. CDR1 is DFQATT, CDR2 SNEGSKA, per germline (reference sequence). This sample is drawn from a study of T-cell reconstitution after alpha-beta-depleted transplantation in children. Study conclusions and caveats: The origin of alpha-beta T cells about two months after transplant was reportedly several hundred expanded graft clones. Surviving thymic progenitors and recipient T cells were the source of high TCRbeta diversity at day 60 in some patients.

Unique molecular identifiers were used to barcode this TCRbeta library. TCRdb recomputed calls from the PCR reads with MiXCR, one row per CDR3 protein. This sample has around 490,000 distinct CDR3 sequences, with over 9.5% found just once. This clonotype was sampled from a female patient between 2 and 15 years old who had a stem cell transplant for aplastic anemia, so the T cells may come from the graft donor. The sequences come from PBMCs, mostly from graft donor cells, collected 180 days after TCRalphabeta/CD19-depleted stem cell transplant. The chain carries TRBV20-1 and TRBJ1-1; 8 bases are shared with TRBD1. DNA of the CDR3: TGCAGTGCTAGGTTTGACAGGGGTACTGAAGCTTTCTTT. The encoded protein is CSARFDRGTEAFF.